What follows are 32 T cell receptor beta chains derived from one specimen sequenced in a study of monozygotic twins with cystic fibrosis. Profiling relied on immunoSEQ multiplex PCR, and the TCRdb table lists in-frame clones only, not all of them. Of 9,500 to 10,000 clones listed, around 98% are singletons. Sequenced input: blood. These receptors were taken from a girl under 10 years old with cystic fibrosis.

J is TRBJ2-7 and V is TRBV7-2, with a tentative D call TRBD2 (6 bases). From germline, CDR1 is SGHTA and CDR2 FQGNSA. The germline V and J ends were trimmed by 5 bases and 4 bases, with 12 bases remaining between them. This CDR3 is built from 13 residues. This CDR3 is CASSPMGLYEQYF. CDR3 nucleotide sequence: TGTGCCAGCAGCCCCATGGGACTTTACGAGCAGTACTTC.

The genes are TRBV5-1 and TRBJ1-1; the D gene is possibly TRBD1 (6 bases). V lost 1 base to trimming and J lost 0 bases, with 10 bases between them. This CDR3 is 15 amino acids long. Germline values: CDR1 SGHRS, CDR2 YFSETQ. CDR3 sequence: CASSLSRGLNTEAFF. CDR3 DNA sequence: TGCGCCAGCAGCTTGTCTAGGGGGTTGAACACTGAAGCTTTCTTT.

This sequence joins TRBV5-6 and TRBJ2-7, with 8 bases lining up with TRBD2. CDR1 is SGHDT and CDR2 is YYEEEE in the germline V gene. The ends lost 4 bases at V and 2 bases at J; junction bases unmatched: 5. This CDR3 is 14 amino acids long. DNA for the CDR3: TGTGCCAGCAGCCTACCGGGACTAGCCTACGAGCAGTACTTC. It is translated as CASSLPGLAYEQYF.

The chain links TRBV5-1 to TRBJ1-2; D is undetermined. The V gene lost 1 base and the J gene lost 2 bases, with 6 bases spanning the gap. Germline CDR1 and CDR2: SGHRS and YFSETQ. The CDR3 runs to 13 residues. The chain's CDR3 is CASSLQANYGYTF. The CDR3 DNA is TGCGCCAGCAGCTTGCAGGCAAACTATGGCTACACCTTC.

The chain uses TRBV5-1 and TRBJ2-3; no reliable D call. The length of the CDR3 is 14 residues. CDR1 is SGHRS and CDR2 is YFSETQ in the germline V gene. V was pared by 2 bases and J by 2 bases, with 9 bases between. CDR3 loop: CASSLDLFTDTQYF. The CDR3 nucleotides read TGCGCCAGCAGCTTAGACCTCTTCACAGATACGCAGTATTTT.

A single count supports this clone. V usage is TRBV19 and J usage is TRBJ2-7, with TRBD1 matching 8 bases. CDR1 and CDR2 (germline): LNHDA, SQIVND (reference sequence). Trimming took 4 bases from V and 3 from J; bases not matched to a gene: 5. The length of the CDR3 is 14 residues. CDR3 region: CASSTTGASYEQYF. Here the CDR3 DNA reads TGTGCCAGTAGTACGACAGGGGCAAGCTACGAGCAGTACTTC.

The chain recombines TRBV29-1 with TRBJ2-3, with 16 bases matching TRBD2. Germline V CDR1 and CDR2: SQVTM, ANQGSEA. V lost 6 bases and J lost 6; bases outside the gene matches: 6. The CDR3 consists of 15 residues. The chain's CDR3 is CSVAGTSGRGDTQYF. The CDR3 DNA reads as TGCAGCGTAGCCGGGACTAGCGGGAGGGGGGATACGCAGTATTTT.

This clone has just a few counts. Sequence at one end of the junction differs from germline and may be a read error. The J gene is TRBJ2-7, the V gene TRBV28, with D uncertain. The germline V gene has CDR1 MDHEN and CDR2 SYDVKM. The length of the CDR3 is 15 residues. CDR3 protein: CASSLGSSFTYGQYF. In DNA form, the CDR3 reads TGTGCCAGCAGTTTAGGGTCCAGTTTTACCTACGGGCAGTACTTC.

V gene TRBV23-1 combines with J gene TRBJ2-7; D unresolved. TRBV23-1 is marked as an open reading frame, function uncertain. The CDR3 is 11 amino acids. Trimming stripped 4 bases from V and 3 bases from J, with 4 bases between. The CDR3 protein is CASSPFYEQYF. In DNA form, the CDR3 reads TGCGCCAGCAGTCCCTTCTACGAGCAGTACTTC.

The CDR3 region is CASSLRDYNEQFF. The CDR3 nucleotides are TGTGCCAGCAGCCTCCGGGACTACAATGAGCAGTTCTTC. The V gene is TRBV9, the J gene TRBJ2-1, with D maybe TRBD2 (5 bases). Germline V gives CDR1 SGDLS, CDR2 YYNGEE. V was cut by 4 bases and J by 3 bases, with 8 bases left in between. The CDR3 extends over 13 amino acids.

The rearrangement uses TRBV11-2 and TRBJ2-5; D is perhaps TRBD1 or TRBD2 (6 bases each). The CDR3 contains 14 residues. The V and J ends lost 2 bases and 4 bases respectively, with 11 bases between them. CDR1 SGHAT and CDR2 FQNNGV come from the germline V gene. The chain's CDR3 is CASSLRGAGETQYF. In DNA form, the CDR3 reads TGTGCCAGCAGCTTAAGGGGGGCAGGAGAGACCCAGTACTTC.

The CDR3 bases are TGCGCCAGCAGCCAAGATCTAGGGGTTGGGGCGGCGAACACCGGGGAGCTGTTTTTT. Its protein is CASSQDLGVGAANTGELFF. V and J are TRBV4-3 and TRBJ2-2, with a tentative D call TRBD1 (5 bases). Germline CDR1 is LGHNA and CDR2 is YSLEER. The CDR3 is made up of 19 amino acids. Trimming took off 0 bases at V and 0 bases at J, with 17 bases between the two ends.

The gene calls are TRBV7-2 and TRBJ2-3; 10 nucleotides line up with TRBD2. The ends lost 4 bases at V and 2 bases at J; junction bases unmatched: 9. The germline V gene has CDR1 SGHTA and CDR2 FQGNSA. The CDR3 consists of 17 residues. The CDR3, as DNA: TGTGCCAGCAGCTCCACCTGGACTAGCGGAGCCACAGATACGCAGTATTTT. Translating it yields CASSSTWTSGATDTQYF. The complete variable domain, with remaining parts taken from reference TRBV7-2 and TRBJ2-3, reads GAGVSQSPSNKVTEKGKDVELRCDPISGHTALYWYRQSLGQGLEFLIYFQGNSAPDKSGLPSDRFSAERTGGSVSTLTIQRTQQEDSAVYLCASSSTWTSGATDTQYFGPGTRLTVL.

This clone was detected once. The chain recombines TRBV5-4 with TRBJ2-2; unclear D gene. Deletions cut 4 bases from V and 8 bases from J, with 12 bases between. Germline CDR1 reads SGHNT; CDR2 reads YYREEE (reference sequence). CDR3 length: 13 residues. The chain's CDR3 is CASSLYQSGELFF. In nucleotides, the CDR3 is TGTGCCAGCAGCCTTTATCAGTCGGGGGAGCTGTTTTTT.

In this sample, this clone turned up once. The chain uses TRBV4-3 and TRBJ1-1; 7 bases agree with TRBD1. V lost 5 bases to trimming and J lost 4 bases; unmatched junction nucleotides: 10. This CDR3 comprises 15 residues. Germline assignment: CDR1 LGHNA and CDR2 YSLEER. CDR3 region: CASSVRDREGTEAFF. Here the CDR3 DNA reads TGCGCCAGCAGCGTACGCGACAGGGAGGGCACTGAAGCTTTCTTT.

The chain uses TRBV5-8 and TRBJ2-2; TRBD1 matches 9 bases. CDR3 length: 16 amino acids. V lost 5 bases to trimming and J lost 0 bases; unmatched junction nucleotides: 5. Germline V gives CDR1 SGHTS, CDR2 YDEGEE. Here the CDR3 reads CASRYGTGTNTGELFF. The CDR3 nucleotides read TGTGCCAGCAGATACGGGACAGGGACGAACACCGGGGAGCTGTTTTTT.

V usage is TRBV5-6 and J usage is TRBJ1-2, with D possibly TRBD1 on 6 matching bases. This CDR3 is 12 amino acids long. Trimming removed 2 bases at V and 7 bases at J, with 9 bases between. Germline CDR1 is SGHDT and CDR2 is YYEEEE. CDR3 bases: TGTGCCAGCAGCTTACAGGGTGGTGGCTACACCTTC. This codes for CASSLQGGGYTF.

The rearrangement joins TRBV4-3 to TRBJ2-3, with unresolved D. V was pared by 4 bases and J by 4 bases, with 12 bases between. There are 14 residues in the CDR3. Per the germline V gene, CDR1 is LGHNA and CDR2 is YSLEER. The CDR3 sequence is CASSPRSKADTQYF. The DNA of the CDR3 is TGCGCCAGCAGCCCCCGCTCCAAGGCAGATACGCAGTATTTT.

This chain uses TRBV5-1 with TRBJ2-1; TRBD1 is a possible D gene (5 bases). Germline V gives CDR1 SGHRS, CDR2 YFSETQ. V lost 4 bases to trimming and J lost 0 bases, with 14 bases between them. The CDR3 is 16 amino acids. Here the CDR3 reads CASSVGVVSSYNEQFF. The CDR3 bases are TGCGCCAGCAGCGTAGGGGTTGTCAGCTCCTACAATGAGCAGTTCTTC.

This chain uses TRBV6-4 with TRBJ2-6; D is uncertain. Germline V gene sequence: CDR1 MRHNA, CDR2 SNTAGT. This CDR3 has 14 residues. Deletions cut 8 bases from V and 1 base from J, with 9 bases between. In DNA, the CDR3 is TGTGCCAGCCGTGCCGGGTCTGGGGCCAACGTCCTGACTTTC. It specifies CASRAGSGANVLTF.

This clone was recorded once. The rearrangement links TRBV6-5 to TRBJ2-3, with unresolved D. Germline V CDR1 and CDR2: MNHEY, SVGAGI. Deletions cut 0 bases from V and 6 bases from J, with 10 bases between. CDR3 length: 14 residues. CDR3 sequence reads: CASSYSSRRDTQYF. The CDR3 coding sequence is TGTGCCAGCAGTTACTCGTCGCGACGGGATACGCAGTATTTT.

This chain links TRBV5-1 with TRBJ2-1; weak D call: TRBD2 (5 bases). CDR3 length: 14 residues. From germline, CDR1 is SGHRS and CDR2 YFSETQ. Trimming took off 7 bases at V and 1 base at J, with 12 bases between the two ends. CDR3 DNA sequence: TGCGCCAGCCGTCGAGGGCAGTCCTACAATGAGCAGTTCTTC. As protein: CASRRGQSYNEQFF.

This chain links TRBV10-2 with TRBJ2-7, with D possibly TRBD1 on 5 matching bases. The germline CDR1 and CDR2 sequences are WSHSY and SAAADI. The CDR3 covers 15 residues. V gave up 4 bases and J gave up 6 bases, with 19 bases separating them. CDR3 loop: CASSGIRVPYAEQYF. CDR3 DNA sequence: TGCGCCAGCAGTGGTATCAGGGTCCCATATGCCGAGCAGTACTTC.

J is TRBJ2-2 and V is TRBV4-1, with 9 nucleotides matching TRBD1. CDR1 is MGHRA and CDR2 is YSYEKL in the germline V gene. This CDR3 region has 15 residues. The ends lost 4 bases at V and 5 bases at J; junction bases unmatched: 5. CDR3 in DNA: TGCGCCAGCAGCCTACGACAGGGGGAAACCGGGGAGCTGTTTTTT. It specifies CASSLRQGETGELFF.

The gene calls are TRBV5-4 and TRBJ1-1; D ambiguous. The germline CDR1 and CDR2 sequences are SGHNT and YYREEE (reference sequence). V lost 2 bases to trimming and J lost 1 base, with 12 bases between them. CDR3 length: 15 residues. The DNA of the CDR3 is TGTGCCAGCAGCTTTAAGGCGATGGGGAACACTGAAGCTTTCTTT. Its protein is CASSFKAMGNTEAFF.

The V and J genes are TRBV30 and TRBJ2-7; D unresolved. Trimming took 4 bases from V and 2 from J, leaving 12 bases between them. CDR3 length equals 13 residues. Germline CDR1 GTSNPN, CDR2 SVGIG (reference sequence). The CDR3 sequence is CAWTKGLAYEQYF. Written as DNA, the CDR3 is TGTGCCTGGACTAAGGGCCTCGCCTACGAGCAGTACTTC.

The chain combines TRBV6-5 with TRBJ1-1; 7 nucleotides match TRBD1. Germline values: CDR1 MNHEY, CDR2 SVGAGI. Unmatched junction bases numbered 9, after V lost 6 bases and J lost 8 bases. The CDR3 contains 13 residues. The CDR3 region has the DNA TGTGCCAGCAGCCTGAGGGACAGAACGGAAGCTTTCTTT. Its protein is CASSLRDRTEAFF.

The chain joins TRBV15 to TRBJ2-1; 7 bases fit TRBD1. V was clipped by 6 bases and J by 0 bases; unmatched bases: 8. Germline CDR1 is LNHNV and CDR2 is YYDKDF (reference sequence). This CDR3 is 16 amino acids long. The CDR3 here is CATREQGSPSYNEQFF. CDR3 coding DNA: TGTGCCACCAGGGAACAGGGGAGTCCCTCCTACAATGAGCAGTTCTTC.

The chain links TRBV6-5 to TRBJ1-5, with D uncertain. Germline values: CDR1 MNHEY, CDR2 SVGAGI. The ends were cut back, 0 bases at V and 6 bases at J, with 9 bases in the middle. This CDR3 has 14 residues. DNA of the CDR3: TGTGCCAGCAGTTACTCGATAGGAACTCAGCCCCAGCATTTT. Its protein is CASSYSIGTQPQHF.

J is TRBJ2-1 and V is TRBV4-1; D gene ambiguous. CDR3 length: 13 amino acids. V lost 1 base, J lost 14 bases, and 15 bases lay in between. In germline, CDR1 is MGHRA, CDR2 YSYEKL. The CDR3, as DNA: TGCGCCAGCAGCCAAGTAGGTCCTCGAGCCGAGTTCTTC. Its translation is CASSQVGPRAEFF.

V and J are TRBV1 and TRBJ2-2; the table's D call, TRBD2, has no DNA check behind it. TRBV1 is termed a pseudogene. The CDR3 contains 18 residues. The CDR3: CTSSQGRDGRADTGELFF. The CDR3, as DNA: TGCACCAGCAGCCAAGGCCGCGACGGGAGGGCGGACACCGGGGAGCTGTTTTTT.

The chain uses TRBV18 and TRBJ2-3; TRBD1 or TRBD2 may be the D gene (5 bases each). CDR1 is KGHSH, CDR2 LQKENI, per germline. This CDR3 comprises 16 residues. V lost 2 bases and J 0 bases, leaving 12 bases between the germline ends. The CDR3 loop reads CASSPGTEGSTDTQYF. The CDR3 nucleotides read TGTGCCAGCTCACCAGGAACTGAGGGGAGCACAGATACGCAGTATTTT.